What follows are 10 T cell receptor beta chains derived from one specimen sequenced in a study of blood T cell repertoires in COVID-19. Produced via immunoSEQ multiplex PCR; TCRdb's table is partial and in-frame only. Here the sample spans nearly 110,000 clones, roughly 80% being singletons. Sequences were obtained from peripheral blood. These receptor sequences come from a woman aged 60-70 years with acute or convalescent COVID-19.

This rearrangement joins TRBV5-1 to TRBJ2-3; TRBD2 matches at 13 bases. This CDR3 has 19 residues. Germline values: CDR1 SGHRS, CDR2 YFSETQ. The V and J ends lost 5 bases and 0 bases, in that order; junction bases with no gene match: 12. The CDR3 here is CASRSSGTSGVLSTDTQYF. For the CDR3, the DNA is TGCGCCAGCAGATCCAGCGGGACTAGCGGGGTACTTAGCACAGATACGCAGTATTTT.

This clone was found once. The chain is built from TRBV12-3 or TRBV12-4 and TRBJ2-5; D not resolved. The V and J ends lost 3 bases and 5 bases respectively, with 10 bases between them. This CDR3 region has 13 residues. Here the CDR3 DNA reads TGTGCCAGCAGTTTCTCTAGTTCGGAGACCCAGTACTTC. This sequence encodes CASSFSSSETQYF.

This rearrangement joins TRBV4-1 to TRBJ2-1, with 9 bases fitting TRBD2. Germline CDR1 is MGHRA and CDR2 is YSYEKL. J was trimmed by 4 bases and V by 4 bases; bases with no gene match: 8. CDR3 length: 16 residues. CDR3 amino acids: CASSLQETSGYNEQFF. The CDR3 DNA reads as TGCGCCAGCAGCCTGCAGGAGACTAGCGGATACAATGAGCAGTTCTTC.

This clone was seen a single time. The chain couples TRBV11-3 to TRBJ2-5, with D perhaps matching TRBD2 (6 bases). This CDR3 is built from 16 residues. The germline V gene has CDR1 SGHNT and CDR2 YENEEA. The V end lost 1 base, the J end lost 4 bases, and 16 bases lay between the germline ends. The CDR3, as DNA: TGTGCCAGCAGCTTAGGCGGGCCTTCAGCGGGAGAGACCCAGTACTTC. Encoded protein: CASSLGGPSAGETQYF.

The chain employs TRBV5-4 and TRBJ1-4; D call uncertain. The length of the CDR3 is 14 residues. Trimming removed 3 bases at V and 4 bases at J, with 10 bases between. Germline V gene data show CDR1 as SGHNT and CDR2 as YYREEE (reference sequence). The CDR3 sequence: CASSYGRNNEKLFF. The CDR3, as DNA: TGTGCCAGCAGCTACGGTCGTAATAATGAAAAACTGTTTTTT.

The V call is TRBV6-6, the J call TRBJ2-1, with D possibly matching TRBD1 (6 bases). The V end lost 5 bases, the J end lost 4 bases, and 21 bases lay between the germline ends. The CDR3 length is 17 residues. The germline V gene encodes CDR1 MNHNY and CDR2 SVGAGI (reference sequence). The CDR3 DNA reads as TGTGCCAGCAGTCAGCGATACCGGGACAAGGGGTACAATGAGCAGTTCTTC. The encoded protein is CASSQRYRDKGYNEQFF.

The genes are TRBV27 and TRBJ2-7; 12 bases are shared with TRBD2. CDR1 and CDR2 from the germline V gene are MNHEY and SMNVEV (reference sequence). Trimming at V came to 5 bases and at J to 3 bases, leaving 11 bases not matched to a gene. The CDR3 extends over 17 amino acids. The CDR3 protein is CASSPRLAGARDYEQYF. The CDR3 coding sequence is TGTGCCAGCAGTCCTAGACTAGCGGGGGCTCGGGACTACGAGCAGTACTTC.

This chain links TRBV6-5 with TRBJ2-1; 9 bases line up with TRBD2. The CDR3 contains 14 residues. After removal of 4 bases from V and 7 bases from J, the junction contained 5 bases not matched to a gene. Germline V lookup: CDR1 MNHEY, CDR2 SVGAGI. The CDR3 DNA reads TGTGCCAGCAGTTTTGGACTAGCGCTGAATGAGCAGTTCTTC. Its translation is CASSFGLALNEQFF.

The chain carries TRBV6-1 and TRBJ1-3; TRBD1 might be the D (5 bases). V lost 2 bases, J lost 0 bases, and 5 bases lay in between. This CDR3 region has 14 residues. The germline V gene encodes CDR1 MNHNS and CDR2 SASEGT. The CDR3 sequence is CASSERGSGNTIYF. CDR3 bases: TGTGCCAGCAGTGAAAGGGGCTCTGGAAACACCATATATTTT.

Written as DNA, the CDR3 is TGTGCCAGCAGTGAGGTCAGGAACTATGGCTACACCTTC. Encoded protein: CASSEVRNYGYTF. This chain links TRBV2 with TRBJ1-2; D gene ambiguous. The CDR3 is 13 amino acids. Looked up from germline, CDR1 is SNHLY and CDR2 is FYNNEI. Trimming took off 3 bases at V and 2 bases at J, with 7 bases between the two ends.